The next 14 T cell receptor beta chains were all read from a single sample in a study of beta chain features in type 1 diabetes. Reverse transcription of all isolated RNA meant that expressed TCRB transcripts were sequenced. Libraries were prepared by immunoSEQ multiplex PCR; TCRdb keeps only in-frame clonotypes and omits some of them. The data contain 200,000 to 250,000 clones, roughly 14% of them singletons. The specimen sequenced was naive CD4+ T cells from blood. Receptor source: a woman aged 40 to 50 in good health.

As to this clone: Different DNA sequences within this sample yield the same CDR3. This sequence joins TRBV7-2 and TRBJ1-1; tentatively, D is TRBD1 (5 bases). V shed 2 bases and J shed 4 bases, with 5 bases lying between them. The CDR3 sequence is 12 residues long. Germline V gives CDR1 SGHTA, CDR2 FQGNSA. The CDR3 spells CASSLRGTEAFF. Here the CDR3 DNA reads TGTGCCAGCAGCTTAAGGGGCACTGAAGCTTTCTTT.

The chain is built from TRBV11-2 and TRBJ2-1; D unresolved. Per the germline V gene, CDR1 is SGHAT and CDR2 is FQNNGV. V was pared by 1 base and J by 6 bases, with 7 bases between. This CDR3 comprises 13 residues. As DNA, the CDR3 is TGTGCCAGCAGCTTAGCGCAGGTCAATGAGCAGTTCTTC. It codes for CASSLAQVNEQFF.

This clone has more than one count but fewer than ten. The chain joins TRBV2 to TRBJ1-2; TRBD1 matches at 7 bases. Trimming took 4 bases from V and 5 from J; bases not matched to a gene: 4. The germline V gene has CDR1 SNHLY and CDR2 FYNNEI. The CDR3 contains 13 residues. The CDR3 sequence: CASSGTGGYGYTF. In DNA form, the CDR3 reads TGTGCCAGCAGTGGGACAGGCGGATATGGCTACACCTTC.

This clone was seen a few times. The V and J genes are TRBV4-3 and TRBJ2-1; 12 positions agree with TRBD2. V was pared by 0 bases and J by 3 bases, with 12 bases of the junction left unmatched. The germline V gene encodes CDR1 LGHNA and CDR2 YSLEER. The CDR3 totals 20 residues. The CDR3 sequence: CASSQDQGLAGGPIYNEQFF. In DNA, the CDR3 is TGCGCCAGCAGCCAAGATCAGGGCCTAGCGGGGGGGCCTATCTACAATGAGCAGTTCTTC.

The chain is built from TRBV2 and TRBJ1-2, with 10 bases aligning to TRBD1. CDR1 and CDR2 from the germline V gene are SNHLY and FYNNEI. CDR3 length: 14 amino acids. After removal of 5 bases from V and 7 bases from J, the junction contained 7 bases not matched to a gene. CDR3 bases: TGTGCCAGCAGTACTGACAGGGGGCATGGTGGCTACACCTTC. It codes for CASSTDRGHGGYTF.

The J gene is TRBJ2-3, the V gene TRBV27, with D perhaps matching TRBD2 (6 bases). V gave up 6 bases and J gave up 0 bases, with 16 bases separating them. Germline V gives CDR1 MNHEY, CDR2 SMNVEV (reference sequence). The CDR3 length is 16 residues. The CDR3 loop reads CASRGGGRLSTDTQYF. In DNA, the CDR3 is TGTGCCAGCAGGGGGGGAGGCCGGCTTAGCACAGATACGCAGTATTTT.

The rearrangement joins TRBV6-5 to TRBJ2-7, with TRBD2 identical over 10 bases. Germline trimming cut 6 bases from V and 0 bases from J; bases unmatched to any gene: 5. Germline V gene data show CDR1 as MNHEY and CDR2 as SVGAGI. The CDR3 runs to 15 residues. CDR3 region: CASSLAGVSSYEQYF. The CDR3 nucleotides are TGTGCCAGCAGCCTAGCGGGGGTGAGCTCCTACGAGCAGTACTTC.

The rearrangement uses TRBV15 and TRBJ2-3, with D possibly TRBD1 on 5 matching bases. CDR1 and CDR2 (germline): LNHNV, YYDKDF (reference sequence). This CDR3 region has 14 residues. With 4 bases removed from V and 5 bases from J, the gap between germline ends came to 13 bases. The CDR3 here is CATSTGQGGDTQYF. The CDR3 region has the DNA TGTGCCACCAGCACTGGGCAGGGTGGAGATACGCAGTATTTT.

The chain combines TRBV5-4 with TRBJ1-3; D not resolved. The V gene's germline CDR1 is SGHNT and CDR2 YYREEE (reference sequence). The CDR3 is 13 amino acids. The germline V and J ends were trimmed by 6 bases and 2 bases, with 9 bases remaining between them. CDR3 nucleotides: TGTGCCAGCAACAGCTTTGCTGGAAACACCATATATTTT. This codes for CASNSFAGNTIYF.

The chain is built from TRBV7-2 and TRBJ1-5; D perhaps matches TRBD1 (6 bases). Trimming shortened V by 6 bases and J by 10 bases, and 13 bases separated the two germline ends. The CDR3 loop spans 12 amino acids. CDR1 is SGHTA and CDR2 is FQGNSA in the germline V gene. The CDR3 sequence: CASSLDSSPQHF. CDR3 DNA: TGTGCCAGCAGTCTGGACAGTAGTCCCCAGCATTTT. Combining the CDR3 with reference TRBV7-2 and TRBJ1-5 gives the whole variable domain GAGVSQSPSNKVTEKGKDVELRCDPISGHTALYWYRQSLGQGLEFLIYFQGNSAPDKSGLPSDRFSAERTGGSVSTLTIQRTQQEDSAVYLCASSLDSSPQHFGDGTRLSIL.

The chain is built from TRBV19 and TRBJ1-5; no reliable D call. Trimming removed 0 bases at V and 5 bases at J, with 14 bases between. The germline V gene encodes CDR1 LNHDA and CDR2 SQIVND (reference sequence). This CDR3 spans 16 amino acids. The CDR3 DNA reads as TGTGCCAGTAGTATAGATCCTGGCGCGGGGTATCAGCCCCAGCATTTT. Protein sequence: CASSIDPGAGYQPQHF.

This clone was seen a handful of times. The chain couples TRBV7-2 to TRBJ2-2; D is perhaps TRBD1 (6 bases). V was trimmed by 3 bases and J by 1 base, leaving 6 bases between them. The CDR3 sequence is 14 residues long. CDR1 and CDR2 (germline): SGHTA, FQGNSA. This CDR3 is CASSLGQNTGELFF. The CDR3 region has the DNA TGTGCCAGCAGCTTGGGACAGAACACCGGGGAGCTGTTTTTT.

In this sample, this clone turned up a few times. This chain uses TRBV4-3 with TRBJ2-3; 10 bases align to TRBD2. CDR1 LGHNA and CDR2 YSLEER come from the germline V gene. Losses at the gene ends were 3 bases for V and 4 bases for J; bases not matched to a gene: 4. The CDR3 spans 15 residues. The CDR3 loop is CASSQVGTSADTQYF. CDR3 nucleotides: TGCGCCAGCAGCCAGGTTGGGACTAGCGCAGATACGCAGTATTTT.

In this sample, this clone turned up a few times. J is TRBJ1-2 and V is TRBV11-2; 9 bases are a match to TRBD1. J gave up 8 bases and V 5 bases, and 6 bases lay outside the gene matches. This CDR3 is built from 13 residues. CDR1 SGHAT and CDR2 FQNNGV come from the germline V gene. The CDR3 bases are TGTGCCAGCAGCCCCGGGACAGGGAGGGGCTACACCTTC. Protein: CASSPGTGRGYTF.